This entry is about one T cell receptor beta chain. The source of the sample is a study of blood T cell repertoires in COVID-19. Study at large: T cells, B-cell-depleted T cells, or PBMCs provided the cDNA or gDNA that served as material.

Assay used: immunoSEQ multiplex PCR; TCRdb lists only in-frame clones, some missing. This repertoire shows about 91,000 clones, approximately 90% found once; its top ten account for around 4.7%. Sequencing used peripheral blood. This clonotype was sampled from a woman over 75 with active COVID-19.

This chain's CDR3 is CASSRRAERSGELFF. As DNA, the CDR3 is TGTGCCAGCAGCCGGAGGGCCGAAAGGTCCGGGGAGCTGTTTTTT. The chain has TRBV7-2 and TRBJ2-2; possibly TRBD2 for D (6 bases). Trimming shortened V by 5 bases and J by 6 bases, and 16 bases separated the two germline ends. The CDR3 runs to 15 residues. Germline assignment: CDR1 SGHTA and CDR2 FQGNSA.